The clone carrying this T cell receptor beta chain was observed a few times. What it recognizes is unknown. This sample is part of a study of yellow fever vaccine responses in identical twins. TCRdb fed the RT-PCR reads into MiXCR, producing one record per CDR3 protein. The sample contains fewer than 5,500 distinct CDR3 sequences, approximately 85% of which appear only once. Germline lookup yields CDR1 MDHEN and CDR2 SYDVKM. This CDR3 comprises 15 residues. V lost 10 bases, J lost 6 bases, and 21 bases lay in between. Study-level findings and limits: Twins' vaccine T cell responses reportedly seemed partly convergent and partly personalized.

The TCR originated in a woman younger than 30 who received the yellow fever vaccine. The rearrangement uses TRBV28 and TRBJ2-2; the D gene could be TRBD1 or TRBD2 (5 bases each). The source material was T cells from blood (PBMCs), unsorted or a sorted subset (not recorded which), sampled before or after yellow fever vaccination (not recorded which). The CDR3 spells CATKGVSGPAGELFF. CDR3 nucleotide sequence: TGTGCCACCAAGGGTGTCTCGGGGCCGGCCGGGGAGCTGTTTTTT. Using reference TRBV28 and TRBJ2-2 for the parts outside the CDR3, the full variable domain is DVKVTQSSRYLVKRTGEKVFLECVQDMDHENMFWYRQDPGLGLRLIYFSYDVKMKEKGDIPEGYSVSREKKERFSLILESASTNQTSMYLCATKGVSGPAGELFFGEGSRLTVL.